The TCR beta chain described here comes from a study of long-term antiretroviral therapy in people with HIV. Researchers secured at least one pre-ART and at least two post-ART PBMC samples from each donor. Version v3.0 of the immunoSEQ assay was performed at survey level. Some clones are missing from TCRdb's copy, which holds only in-frame ones; the method was immunoSEQ multiplex PCR. The sample lists around 18,000 clones; just over 75% were seen once. The sequence derives from a woman in her forties or fifties with HIV. This specimen was unsorted PBMCs, taken 0.5 years before starting antiretroviral therapy.

As DNA, the CDR3 is TGTGCCAGCAGTGAAACAGGGGGCCGTAGCAATCAGCCCCAGCATTTT. Translated: CASSETGGRSNQPQHF. The rearrangement joins TRBV6-1 to TRBJ1-5; TRBD1 matches 9 bases. The CDR3 totals 16 residues. The ends lost 2 bases at V and 0 bases at J; junction bases unmatched: 2. Germline V gene sequence: CDR1 MNHNS, CDR2 SASEGT.